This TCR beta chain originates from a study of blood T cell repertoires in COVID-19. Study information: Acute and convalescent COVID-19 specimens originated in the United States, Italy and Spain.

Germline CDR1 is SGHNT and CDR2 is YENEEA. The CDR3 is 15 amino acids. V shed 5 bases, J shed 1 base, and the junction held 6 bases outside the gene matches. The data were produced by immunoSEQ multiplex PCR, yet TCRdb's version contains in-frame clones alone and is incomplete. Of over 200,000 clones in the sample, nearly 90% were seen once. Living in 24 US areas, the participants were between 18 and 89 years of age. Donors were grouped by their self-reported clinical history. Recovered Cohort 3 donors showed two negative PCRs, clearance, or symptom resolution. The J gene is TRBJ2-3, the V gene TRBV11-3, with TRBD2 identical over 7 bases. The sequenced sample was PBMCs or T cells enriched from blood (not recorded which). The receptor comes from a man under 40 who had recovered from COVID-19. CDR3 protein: CASSAGLVRTDTQYF. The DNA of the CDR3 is TGTGCCAGCAGCGCCGGACTAGTGCGCACAGATACGCAGTATTTT.